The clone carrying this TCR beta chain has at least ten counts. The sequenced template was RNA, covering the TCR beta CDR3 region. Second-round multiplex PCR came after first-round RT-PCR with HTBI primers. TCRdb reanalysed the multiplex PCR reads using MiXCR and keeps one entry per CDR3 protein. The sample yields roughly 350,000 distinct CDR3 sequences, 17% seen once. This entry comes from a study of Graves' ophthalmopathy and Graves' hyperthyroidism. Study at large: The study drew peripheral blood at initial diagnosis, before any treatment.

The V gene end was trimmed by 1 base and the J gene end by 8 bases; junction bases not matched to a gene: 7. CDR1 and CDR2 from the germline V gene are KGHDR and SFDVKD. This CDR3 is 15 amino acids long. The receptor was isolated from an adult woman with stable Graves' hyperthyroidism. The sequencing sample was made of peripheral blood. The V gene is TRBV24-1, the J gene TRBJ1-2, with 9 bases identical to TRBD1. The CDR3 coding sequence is TGTGCCACCAGTGATTTTACAGGGGGCGCAGGAGGCTACACCTTC. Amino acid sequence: CATSDFTGGAGGYTF.